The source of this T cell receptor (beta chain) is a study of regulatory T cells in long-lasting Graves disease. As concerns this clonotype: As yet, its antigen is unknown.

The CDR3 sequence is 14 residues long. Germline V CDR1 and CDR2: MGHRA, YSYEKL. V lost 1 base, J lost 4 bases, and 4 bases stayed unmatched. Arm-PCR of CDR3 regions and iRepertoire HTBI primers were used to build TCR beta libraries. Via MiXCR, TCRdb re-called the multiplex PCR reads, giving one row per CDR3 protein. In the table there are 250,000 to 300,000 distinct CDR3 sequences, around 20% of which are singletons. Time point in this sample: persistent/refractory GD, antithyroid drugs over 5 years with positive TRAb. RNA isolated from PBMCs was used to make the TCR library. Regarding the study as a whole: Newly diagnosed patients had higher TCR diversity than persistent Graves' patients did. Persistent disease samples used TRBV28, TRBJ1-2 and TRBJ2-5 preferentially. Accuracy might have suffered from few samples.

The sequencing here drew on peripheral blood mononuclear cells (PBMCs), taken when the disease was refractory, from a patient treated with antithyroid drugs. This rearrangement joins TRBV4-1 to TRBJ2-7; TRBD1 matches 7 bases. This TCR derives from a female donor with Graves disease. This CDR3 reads CASSQGQGEYEQYF. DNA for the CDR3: TGCGCCAGCAGCCAAGGACAGGGAGAGTACGAGCAGTACTTC.